Sequencing of this T cell receptor (beta chain) was carried out in a study of blood T cell repertoires in COVID-19. Background on the study: PBMCs, B-cell-depleted T cells, or T cells were the source of the cDNA or gDNA that made up the material.

This clone has a single count. Study members were between about 18 and 89 years old and lived in 20 to 30 US regions. Per the study methods: Cell counts per sample came from amplifying reference gene primers. This table comes from immunoSEQ multiplex PCR, and its TCRdb copy is limited to in-frame clones, with some not included. V and J calls and clone size are those listed in that table; D and trimming were worked out from the DNA. The table lists hundreds of thousands of clones, roughly 91% of them singletons. The germline gives CDR1 MDHEN, CDR2 SYDVKM. V trimming: 7 bases; J trimming: 3 bases; junction bases outside the gene matches: 12. This CDR3 comprises 16 residues.

This clonotype originated in a man aged 40-49 years who had recovered from COVID-19. Sequenced input: PBMCs or T cells enriched from blood (not recorded which). The V and J genes are TRBV28 and TRBJ2-4; 7 positions match TRBD2. As DNA, the CDR3 is TGTGCCAGCACCCCTGGAGGGCGGGAGAGCAAAAACATTCAGTACTTC. Encoded protein: CASTPGGRESKNIQYF.